Below are 28 T cell receptor beta chains sequenced from a single sample in a study of blood T cell repertoires in COVID-19. Method: immunoSEQ multiplex PCR; TCRdb's copy keeps in-frame clones and lacks some. The data hold approximately 310,000 clones, with 75% to 90% observed a single time. Sample: PBMCs or T cells enriched from blood (not recorded which). These receptors came from a man aged 60 to 69 who had recovered from COVID-19.

The CDR3 reads CASSLEPGLQETQYF. The CDR3, as DNA: TGTGCCAGCAGCTTGGAACCGGGACTCCAAGAGACCCAGTACTTC. The chain joins TRBV5-4 to TRBJ2-5; perhaps TRBD2 as D (6 bases). With 0 bases removed from V and 1 base from J, the gap between germline ends came to 10 bases. The CDR3 consists of 15 residues. From germline, CDR1 is SGHNT and CDR2 YYREEE (reference sequence).

The gene calls are TRBV15 and TRBJ2-1; D may be TRBD2 (7 bases). CDR3 length: 14 amino acids. Trimming took 3 bases from V and 7 from J, leaving 13 bases between them. Germline lookup yields CDR1 LNHNV and CDR2 YYDKDF (reference sequence). DNA for the CDR3: TGTGCCACCAGCAGGGGGGGGGCGACAAATGAGCAGTTCTTC. Encoded protein: CATSRGGATNEQFF.

On this clone itself: This specimen includes other DNA sequences encoding the same CDR3. The CDR3, as DNA: TGTGCCAGCTCACCAGGACAGGGAGGGAGCAATCAGCCCCAGCATTTT. Translated, it gives CASSPGQGGSNQPQHF. The genes are TRBV18 and TRBJ1-5; 8 bases map to TRBD1. This CDR3 spans 16 amino acids. Per the germline V gene, CDR1 is KGHSH and CDR2 is LQKENI. J was trimmed by 1 base and V by 2 bases; bases with no gene match: 4.

The rearrangement uses TRBV5-1 and TRBJ2-5; TRBD1 matches at 8 bases. V gave up 1 base and J gave up 1 base; unmatched junction bases: 3. CDR1 is SGHRS and CDR2 is YFSETQ in the germline V gene. The CDR3 is 15 residues long. CDR3 loop: CASSLQQGGQETQYF. CDR3 bases: TGCGCCAGCAGCTTGCAACAGGGGGGCCAAGAGACCCAGTACTTC.

This clone has only one observation. This chain links TRBV4-2 with TRBJ1-1, with a possible D match to TRBD1 (6 bases). Trimming cost V 0 bases and J 9 bases, with 20 bases left between them. CDR1 is LGHNA, CDR2 YNFKEQ, per germline. The CDR3 is made up of 16 amino acids. This chain's CDR3 is CASSQDIGRGARKAFF. CDR3 bases: TGTGCCAGCAGCCAAGATATCGGCAGGGGAGCCCGTAAAGCTTTCTTT.

This clone was detected once. The V and J genes are TRBV5-5 and TRBJ2-1, with 10 bases identical to TRBD2. The CDR3 is 15 residues long. The germline V gene has CDR1 SGHKS and CDR2 YYEKEE (reference sequence). Germline trimming cut 2 bases from V and 2 bases from J; bases unmatched to any gene: 1. CDR3 coding DNA: TGTGCCAGCAGCTTCGGACTAGCGGCCTACAATGAGCAGTTCTTC. It codes for CASSFGLAAYNEQFF.

This clone occurred once. The chain recombines TRBV29-1 with TRBJ1-2, with 9 bases that match TRBD1. The V segment lost 0 bases and the J segment 6 bases; nucleotides outside the gene matches: 11. This CDR3 is built from 16 residues. Looked up from germline, CDR1 is SQVTM and CDR2 is ANQGSEA. CDR3 amino acids: CSVEDLGQGQFDGYTF. In DNA form, the CDR3 reads TGCAGCGTTGAAGACCTGGGACAGGGTCAATTTGATGGCTACACCTTC.

The J gene is TRBJ1-6, the V gene TRBV5-1; D is possibly TRBD1 (5 bases). The CDR3 runs 17 residues. V lost 4 bases and J 2 bases, leaving 16 bases between the germline ends. Per germline, CDR1 SGHRS and CDR2 YFSETQ. DNA for the CDR3: TGCGCCAGCAGCCCCGCCGGGAGGGGTCCCTATAATTCACCCCTCCACTTT. Residues: CASSPAGRGPYNSPLHF.

This clone has only one observation. This rearrangement joins TRBV29-1 to TRBJ1-1; a possible D gene is TRBD1 (6 bases). Looked up from germline, CDR1 is SQVTM and CDR2 is ANQGSEA. The V gene lost 3 bases and the J gene lost 11 bases, with 25 bases spanning the gap. This CDR3 region has 15 residues. CDR3 amino acids: CSVELPFGGGEFAFF. The CDR3 nucleotides are TGCAGCGTTGAGCTTCCCTTTGGGGGGGGCGAGTTTGCTTTCTTT.

This clone was observed a single time. The rearrangement uses TRBV28 and TRBJ2-7; 14 positions match TRBD2. Germline values: CDR1 MDHEN, CDR2 SYDVKM. Trimming took 5 bases from V and 3 from J; bases not matched to a gene: 6. The CDR3 loop spans 16 amino acids. This CDR3 is CASSTGTSGSIYEQYF. Here the CDR3 DNA reads TGTGCCAGCAGTACCGGGACTAGCGGGAGTATCTACGAGCAGTACTTC.

This chain links TRBV28 with TRBJ2-5; D unclear. Looked up from germline, CDR1 is MDHEN and CDR2 is SYDVKM. The V and J ends lost 1 base and 1 base respectively, with 7 bases between them. CDR3 size: 14 residues. The CDR3 loop reads CASSLSHSQETQYF. The DNA for the CDR3 is TGTGCCAGCAGTTTATCACACAGCCAAGAGACCCAGTACTTC.

This sequence joins TRBV27 and TRBJ1-5, with 7 bases matching TRBD1. V was pared by 4 bases and J by 6 bases, with 9 bases of the junction left unmatched. CDR1 and CDR2 from the germline V gene are MNHEY and SMNVEV (reference sequence). The CDR3 length is 15 residues. CDR3 in DNA: TGTGCCAGCAGTTCCCGACAGGGAGCGGTTCAGCCCCAGCATTTT. Amino acids: CASSSRQGAVQPQHF.

CDR3 loop: CASREGFYTDTQYF. Here the CDR3 DNA reads TGTGCCAGCAGAGAGGGATTTTACACAGATACGCAGTATTTT. The rearrangement uses TRBV5-4 and TRBJ2-3; a weak D match, TRBD2 (5 bases). With 5 bases removed from V and 2 bases from J, the gap between germline ends came to 12 bases. This CDR3 region has 14 residues. Germline V gene lookup returns CDR1 SGHNT and CDR2 YYREEE (reference sequence). Full variable domain (missing parts from reference TRBV5-4 and TRBJ2-3): ETGVTQSPTHLIKTRGQQVTLRCSSQSGHNTVSWYQQALGQGPQFIFQYYREEENGRGNFPPRFSGLQFPNYSSELNVNALELDDSALYLCASREGFYTDTQYFGPGTRLTVL.

The chain recombines TRBV28 with TRBJ1-5; maybe TRBD1 (5 bases). The CDR3 contains 16 residues. Germline values: CDR1 MDHEN, CDR2 SYDVKM. V lost 3 bases, J lost 3 bases, and 15 bases lay in between. In DNA, the CDR3 is TGTGCCAGCAGTTTGCCCTCTGACAGTTCCAATCAGCCCCAGCATTTT. It codes for CASSLPSDSSNQPQHF. Full variable domain (missing parts from reference TRBV28 and TRBJ1-5): DVKVTQSSRYLVKRTGEKVFLECVQDMDHENMFWYRQDPGLGLRLIYFSYDVKMKEKGDIPEGYSVSREKKERFSLILESASTNQTSMYLCASSLPSDSSNQPQHFGDGTRLSIL.

The chain recombines TRBV9 with TRBJ1-1; no definite D call. The V and J ends lost 4 bases and 1 base respectively, with 14 bases between them. The CDR3 covers 15 residues. Germline V gene data show CDR1 as SGDLS and CDR2 as YYNGEE. CDR3 loop: CASSRRDIRNTEAFF. The CDR3 DNA follows: TGTGCCAGCAGCCGTAGAGACATTAGGAACACTGAAGCTTTCTTT.

This clone has a handful of counts. V usage is TRBV10-2 and J usage is TRBJ1-1; a weak D match, TRBD1 (5 bases). The CDR3 contains 12 residues. V dropped 4 bases and J dropped 7 bases, with 10 bases sitting between them. CDR1 and CDR2 from the germline V gene are WSHSY and SAAADI. CDR3 amino acids: CASSVLGGEAFF. The DNA of the CDR3 is TGCGCCAGCAGTGTATTGGGGGGTGAAGCTTTCTTT.

V and J are TRBV7-3 and TRBJ2-1; TRBD1 might be the D (6 bases). Germline CDR1 SGHTA, CDR2 FQGTGA. The CDR3 totals 14 residues. Between the trimmed V and J ends, which lost 2 bases and 2 bases, there was a span of 7 bases. The CDR3 DNA reads TGTGCCAGCAGCTTAGACAGGACCTACAATGAGCAGTTCTTC. Translated: CASSLDRTYNEQFF. Using reference TRBV7-3 and TRBJ2-1 for the parts outside the CDR3, the full variable domain is GAGVSQTPSNKVTEKGKYVELRCDPISGHTALYWYRQSLGQGPEFLIYFQGTGAADDSGLPNDRFFAVRPEGSVSTLKIQRTERGDSAVYLCASSLDRTYNEQFFGPGTRLTVL.

V gene TRBV2 combines with J gene TRBJ1-1; D remains ambiguous. The germline CDR1 and CDR2 sequences are SNHLY and FYNNEI. The CDR3 covers 12 residues. Trimming took 2 bases from V and 4 from J, leaving 5 bases between them. The CDR3 nucleotides are TGTGCCAGCAGTGAACGGAGCACTGAAGCTTTCTTT. This encodes CASSERSTEAFF.

The chain combines TRBV7-2 with TRBJ1-6; TRBD1 matches 7 bases. Germline assignment: CDR1 SGHTA and CDR2 FQGNSA. The CDR3 has 13 residues. J was trimmed by 7 bases and V by 5 bases; bases with no gene match: 2. The CDR3 reads CASSPDRNSPLHF. Here the CDR3 DNA reads TGTGCCAGCAGCCCGGACAGGAATTCACCCCTCCACTTT.

This clone was counted a single time. The gene calls are TRBV5-1 and TRBJ2-2; a possible D gene is TRBD1 (6 bases). Germline V CDR1 and CDR2: SGHRS, YFSETQ. Trimming took 2 bases from V and 0 from J, leaving 11 bases between them. The CDR3 is made up of 16 amino acids. This CDR3 is CASSFRDIANTGELFF. CDR3 in DNA: TGCGCCAGCAGCTTCAGGGACATCGCGAACACCGGGGAGCTGTTTTTT.

The chain employs TRBV19 and TRBJ2-2; possibly TRBD2 for D (5 bases). This CDR3 comprises 13 residues. V was pared by 1 base and J by 6 bases, with 6 bases between. Germline lookup yields CDR1 LNHDA and CDR2 SQIVND (reference sequence). The CDR3: CASSIASPGELFF. The CDR3 DNA is TGTGCCAGTAGTATAGCTAGCCCCGGGGAGCTGTTTTTT.

This chain connects TRBV5-1 to TRBJ1-1; no definite D call. Between the trimmed V and J ends, which lost 0 bases and 5 bases, there was a span of 11 bases. The germline gives CDR1 SGHRS, CDR2 YFSETQ. This CDR3 is 14 amino acids long. The DNA for the CDR3 is TGCGCCAGCAGCTTGGTCGCCGATCGGACTGAAGCTTTCTTT. Translating it yields CASSLVADRTEAFF.

The rearrangement joins TRBV4-2 to TRBJ1-1; 8 bases match TRBD1. Losses at the gene ends were 0 bases for V and 0 bases for J; bases not matched to a gene: 6. The CDR3 is 17 residues long. Germline CDR1 and CDR2: LGHNA and YNFKEQ. This CDR3 reads CASSQEAGGLVNTEAFF. The CDR3 DNA reads as TGTGCCAGCAGCCAAGAGGCAGGGGGCCTGGTGAACACTGAAGCTTTCTTT.

The chain carries TRBV5-4 and TRBJ2-7; D possibly corresponds to TRBD2 (6 bases). V lost 4 bases to trimming and J lost 3 bases, with 14 bases between them. This CDR3 region has 14 residues. The germline CDR1 and CDR2 sequences are SGHNT and YYREEE (reference sequence). The CDR3 sequence is CASSTGGSNYEQYF. The CDR3 region has the DNA TGTGCCAGCAGCACCGGGGGTAGCAACTACGAGCAGTACTTC. The full variable domain, in which reference TRBV5-4 and TRBJ2-7 provide the parts outside the CDR3, is ETGVTQSPTHLIKTRGQQVTLRCSSQSGHNTVSWYQQALGQGPQFIFQYYREEENGRGNFPPRFSGLQFPNYSSELNVNALELDDSALYLCASSTGGSNYEQYFGPGTRLTVT.

The rearrangement links TRBV18 to TRBJ1-1; no clear D gene. The CDR3 is 15 amino acids. CDR1 KGHSH and CDR2 LQKENI come from the germline V gene. Trimming removed 0 bases at V and 1 base at J, with 9 bases between. This CDR3 is CASSPPRSGNTEAFF. CDR3 nucleotides: TGTGCCAGCTCACCACCGAGGAGCGGGAACACTGAAGCTTTCTTT.

V and J are TRBV7-9 and TRBJ2-1; 10 bases are a match to TRBD1. Germline values: CDR1 SEHNR, CDR2 FQNEAQ (reference sequence). The CDR3 has 16 amino acids. Trimming at V came to 5 bases and at J to 5 bases, leaving 9 bases not matched to a gene. This CDR3 is CASSRAGTGANNEQFF. The CDR3 coding sequence is TGTGCCAGCAGCCGAGCCGGGACAGGGGCAAACAATGAGCAGTTCTTC.

This clone was recorded a few times. The chain has TRBV11-2 and TRBJ2-7; a possible D gene is TRBD1 (6 bases). Trimming stripped 10 bases from V and 0 bases from J, with 22 bases between. The CDR3 extends over 16 amino acids. Germline V gene lookup returns CDR1 SGHAT and CDR2 FQNNGV. CDR3 sequence reads: CATSGQWGISSYEQYF. The CDR3 DNA reads TGTGCCACCTCGGGACAATGGGGGATTAGCTCCTACGAGCAGTACTTC.

This clone was recorded only once. The gene calls are TRBV6-5 and TRBJ2-5, with 7 bases aligning to TRBD2. J gave up 7 bases and V 2 bases, and 7 bases lay outside the gene matches. The CDR3 is 14 amino acids. Germline-derived CDR1 and CDR2 are MNHEY and SVGAGI. DNA of the CDR3: TGTGCCAGCAGTTACGGACTAGGGGAAGGGACCCAGTACTTC. This codes for CASSYGLGEGTQYF.